This T cell receptor beta chain was obtained from a study of blood T cell repertoires in COVID-19. The overall study: The study drew acute and convalescent COVID-19 samples from the United States, Italy and Spain. T cells, B-cell-depleted T cells, or PBMCs provided the cDNA or gDNA that served as material.

The CDR3 sequence is 12 residues long. With 6 bases clipped from V and 4 bases from J, the junction kept 5 bases outside the gene matches. Germline loops: CDR1 SQVTM, CDR2 ANQGSEA. Only in-frame clones appear in the TCRdb table, and some are missing; sequencing was by immunoSEQ multiplex PCR. This sample carries around 100,000 clones, roughly 83% of them seen once, and the ten largest clones take approximately 3.5%. The source material was peripheral blood. This TCR came from a woman aged 80 or over with active or convalescent COVID-19. The rearrangement links TRBV29-1 to TRBJ1-1, with TRBD1 matching 7 bases. DNA of the CDR3: TGCAGCGTCCGACAGGGTCGCACTGAAGCTTTCTTT. It translates to CSVRQGRTEAFF.